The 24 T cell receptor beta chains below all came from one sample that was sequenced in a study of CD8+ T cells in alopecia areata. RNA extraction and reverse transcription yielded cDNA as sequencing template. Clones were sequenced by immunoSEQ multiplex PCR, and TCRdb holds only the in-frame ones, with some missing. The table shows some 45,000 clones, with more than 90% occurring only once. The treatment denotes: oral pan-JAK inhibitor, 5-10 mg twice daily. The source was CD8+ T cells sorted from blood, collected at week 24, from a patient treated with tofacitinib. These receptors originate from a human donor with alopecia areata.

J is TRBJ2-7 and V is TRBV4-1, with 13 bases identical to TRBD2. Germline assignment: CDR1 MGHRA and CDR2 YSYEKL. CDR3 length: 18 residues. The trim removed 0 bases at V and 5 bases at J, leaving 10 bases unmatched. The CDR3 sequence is CASSQDELAGGPGDEQYF. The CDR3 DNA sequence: TGCGCCAGCAGCCAAGATGAACTAGCGGGGGGGCCCGGGGACGAGCAGTACTTC.

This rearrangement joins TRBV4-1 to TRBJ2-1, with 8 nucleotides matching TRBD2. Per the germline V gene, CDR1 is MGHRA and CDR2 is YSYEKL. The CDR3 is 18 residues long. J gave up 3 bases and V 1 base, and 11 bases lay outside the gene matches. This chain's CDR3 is CASSQVVVSGDYYNEQFF. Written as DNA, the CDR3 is TGCGCCAGCAGCCAAGTAGTCGTTAGCGGGGATTACTACAATGAGCAGTTCTTC.

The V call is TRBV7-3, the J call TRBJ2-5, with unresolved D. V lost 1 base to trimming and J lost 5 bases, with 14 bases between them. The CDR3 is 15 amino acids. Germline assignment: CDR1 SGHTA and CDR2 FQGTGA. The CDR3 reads CASSLNVALGETQYF. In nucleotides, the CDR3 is TGTGCCAGCAGCTTAAACGTGGCGCTTGGGGAGACCCAGTACTTC.

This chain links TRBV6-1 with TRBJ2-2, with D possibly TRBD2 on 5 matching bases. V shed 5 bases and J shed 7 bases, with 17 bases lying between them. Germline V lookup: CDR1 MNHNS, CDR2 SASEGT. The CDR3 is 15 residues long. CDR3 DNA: TGTGCCAGCAGTCATCGGGGTCCGCAAATCGGGGAGCTGTTTTTT. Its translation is CASSHRGPQIGELFF.

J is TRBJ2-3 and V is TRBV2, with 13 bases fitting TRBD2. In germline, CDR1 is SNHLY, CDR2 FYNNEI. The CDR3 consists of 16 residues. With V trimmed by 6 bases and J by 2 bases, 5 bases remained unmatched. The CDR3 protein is CASSRLAGGYTDTQYF. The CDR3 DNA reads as TGTGCCAGCAGCAGACTAGCGGGGGGCTACACAGATACGCAGTATTTT.

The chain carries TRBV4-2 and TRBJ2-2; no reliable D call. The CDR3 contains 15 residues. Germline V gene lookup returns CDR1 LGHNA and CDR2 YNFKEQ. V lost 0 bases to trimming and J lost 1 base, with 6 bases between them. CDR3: CASSQDLMNTGELFF. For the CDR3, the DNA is TGTGCCAGCAGCCAAGATCTGATGAACACCGGGGAGCTGTTTTTT.

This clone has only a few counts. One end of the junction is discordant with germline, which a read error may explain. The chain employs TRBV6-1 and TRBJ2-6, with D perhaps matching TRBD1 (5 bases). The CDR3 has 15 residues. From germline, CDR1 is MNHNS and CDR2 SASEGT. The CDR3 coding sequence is TGTGCCAGCAGTGAGCAGCACTCTGGGGCCAACGCCCTGACTTTC. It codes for CASSEQHSGANALTF.

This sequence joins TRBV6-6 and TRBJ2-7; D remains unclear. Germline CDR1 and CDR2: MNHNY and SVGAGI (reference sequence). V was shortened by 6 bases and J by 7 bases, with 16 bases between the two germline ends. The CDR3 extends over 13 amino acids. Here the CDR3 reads CASSPSRNNEQYF. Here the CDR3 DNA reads TGTGCCAGCAGCCCCTCCCGCAACAATGAGCAGTACTTC.

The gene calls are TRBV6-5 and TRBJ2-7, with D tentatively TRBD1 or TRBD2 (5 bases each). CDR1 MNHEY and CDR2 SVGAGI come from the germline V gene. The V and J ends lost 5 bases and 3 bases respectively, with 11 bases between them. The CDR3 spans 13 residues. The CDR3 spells CASSEGTYYEQYF. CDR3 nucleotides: TGTGCCAGCAGTGAAGGGACGTACTACGAGCAGTACTTC.

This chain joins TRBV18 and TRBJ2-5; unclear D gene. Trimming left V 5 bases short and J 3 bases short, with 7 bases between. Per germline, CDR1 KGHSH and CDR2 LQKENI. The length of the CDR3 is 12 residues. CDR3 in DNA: TGTGCCAGCTCAGGTCTCGAAGAGACCCAGTACTTC. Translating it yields CASSGLEETQYF.

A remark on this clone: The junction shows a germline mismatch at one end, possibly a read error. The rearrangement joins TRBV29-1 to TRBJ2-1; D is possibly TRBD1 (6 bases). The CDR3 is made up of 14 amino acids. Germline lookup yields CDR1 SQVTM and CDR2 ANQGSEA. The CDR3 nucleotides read TGCAGCGTTGAGTGGGGGCTTGTCTACAATGAGCAGCTCTTC. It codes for CSVEWGLVYNEQLF.

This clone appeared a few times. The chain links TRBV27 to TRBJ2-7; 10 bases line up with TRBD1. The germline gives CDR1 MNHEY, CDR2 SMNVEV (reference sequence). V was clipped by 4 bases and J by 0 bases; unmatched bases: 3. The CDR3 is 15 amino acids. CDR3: CASSWTGGGSYEQYF. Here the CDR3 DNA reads TGTGCCAGCAGTTGGACAGGGGGGGGCTCCTACGAGCAGTACTTC.

The CDR3: CASKGSSSGANVLTF. The CDR3 DNA reads TGCGCCAGCAAGGGGAGTAGCTCTGGGGCCAACGTCCTGACTTTC. J is TRBJ2-6 and V is TRBV10-2; D might be TRBD1 or TRBD2, each matching 5 bases. Per germline, CDR1 WSHSY and CDR2 SAAADI. Trimming shortened V by 7 bases and J by 0 bases, and 10 bases separated the two germline ends. The CDR3 spans 15 residues.

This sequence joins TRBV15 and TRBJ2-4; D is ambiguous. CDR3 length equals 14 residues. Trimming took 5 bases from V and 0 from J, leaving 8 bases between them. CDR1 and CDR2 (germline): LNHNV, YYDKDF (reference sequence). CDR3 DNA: TGTGCCACCAGCCCGGCCCCAGCCAAAAACATTCAGTACTTC. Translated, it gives CATSPAPAKNIQYF.

CDR3 sequence (DNA): TGTGCCTGGAGTGGGTATGAAGTAAGGTACACTGAAGCTTTCTTT. This gives the protein CAWSGYEVRYTEAFF. The chain uses TRBV30 and TRBJ1-1, with D unresolved. The length of the CDR3 is 15 residues. Per the germline V gene, CDR1 is GTSNPN and CDR2 is SVGIG (reference sequence). Trimming stripped 1 base from V and 3 bases from J, with 15 bases between.

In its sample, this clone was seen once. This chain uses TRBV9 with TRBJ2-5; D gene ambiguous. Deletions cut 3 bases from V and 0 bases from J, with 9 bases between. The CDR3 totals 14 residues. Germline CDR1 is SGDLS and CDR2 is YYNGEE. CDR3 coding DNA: TGTGCCAGCAGCGCCGGACGGAACCAAGAGACCCAGTACTTC. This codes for CASSAGRNQETQYF.

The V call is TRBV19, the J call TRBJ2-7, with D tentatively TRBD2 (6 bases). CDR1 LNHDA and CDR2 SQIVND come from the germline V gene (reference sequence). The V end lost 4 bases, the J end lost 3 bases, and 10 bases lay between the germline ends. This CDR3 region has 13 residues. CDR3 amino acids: CASSSGIGYEQYF. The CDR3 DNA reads TGTGCCAGTAGTAGCGGGATTGGCTACGAGCAGTACTTC. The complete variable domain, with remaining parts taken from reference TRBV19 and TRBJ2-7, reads DGGITQSPKYLFRKEGQNVTLSCEQNLNHDAMYWYRQDPGQGLRLIYYSQIVNDFQKGDIAEGYSVSREKKESFPLTVTSAQKNPTAFYLCASSSGIGYEQYFGPGTRLTVT.

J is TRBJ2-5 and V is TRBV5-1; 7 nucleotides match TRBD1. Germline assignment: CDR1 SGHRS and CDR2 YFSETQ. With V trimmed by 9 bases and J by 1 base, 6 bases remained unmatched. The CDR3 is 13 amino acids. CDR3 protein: CATRGGSQETQYF. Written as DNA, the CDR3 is TGCGCCACCAGAGGGGGCAGCCAAGAGACCCAGTACTTC.

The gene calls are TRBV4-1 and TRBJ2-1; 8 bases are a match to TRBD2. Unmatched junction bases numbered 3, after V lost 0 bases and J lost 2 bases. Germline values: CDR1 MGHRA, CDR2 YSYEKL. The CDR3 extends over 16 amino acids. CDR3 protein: CASSQDTGGAYNEQFF. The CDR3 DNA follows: TGCGCCAGCAGCCAAGATACCGGGGGGGCCTACAATGAGCAGTTCTTC.

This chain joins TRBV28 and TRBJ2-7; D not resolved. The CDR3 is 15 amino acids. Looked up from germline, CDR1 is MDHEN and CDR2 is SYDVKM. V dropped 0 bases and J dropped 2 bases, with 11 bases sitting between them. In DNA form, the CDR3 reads TGTGCCAGCAGTTTATGGACGGAAAGAACCTACGAGCAGTACTTC. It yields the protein CASSLWTERTYEQYF.

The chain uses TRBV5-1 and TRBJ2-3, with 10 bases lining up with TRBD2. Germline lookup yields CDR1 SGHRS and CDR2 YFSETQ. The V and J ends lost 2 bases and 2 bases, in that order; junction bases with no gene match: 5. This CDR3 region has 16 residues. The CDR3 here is CASSFGSGGPTDTQYF. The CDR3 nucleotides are TGCGCCAGCAGCTTCGGTAGCGGGGGGCCCACAGATACGCAGTATTTT.

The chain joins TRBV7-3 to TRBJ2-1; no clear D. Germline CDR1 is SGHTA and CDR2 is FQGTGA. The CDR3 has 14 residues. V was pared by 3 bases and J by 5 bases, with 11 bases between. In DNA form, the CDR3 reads TGTGCCAGCAGCTTGACCGAAGAGCACAATGAGCAGTTCTTC. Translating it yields CASSLTEEHNEQFF.

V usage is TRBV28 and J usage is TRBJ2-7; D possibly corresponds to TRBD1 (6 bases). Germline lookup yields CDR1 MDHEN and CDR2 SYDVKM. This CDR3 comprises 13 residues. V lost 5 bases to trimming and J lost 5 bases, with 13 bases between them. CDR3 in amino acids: CASSQGRENEQYF. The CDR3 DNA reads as TGTGCCAGCAGTCAGGGGCGTGAGAACGAGCAGTACTTC.

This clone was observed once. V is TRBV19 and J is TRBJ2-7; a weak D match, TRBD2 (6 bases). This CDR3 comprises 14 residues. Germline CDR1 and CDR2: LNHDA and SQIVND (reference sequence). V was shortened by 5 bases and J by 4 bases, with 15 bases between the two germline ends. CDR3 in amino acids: CASSQGLTRYEQYF. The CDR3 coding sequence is TGTGCCAGTAGTCAGGGACTGACGAGATACGAGCAGTACTTC.